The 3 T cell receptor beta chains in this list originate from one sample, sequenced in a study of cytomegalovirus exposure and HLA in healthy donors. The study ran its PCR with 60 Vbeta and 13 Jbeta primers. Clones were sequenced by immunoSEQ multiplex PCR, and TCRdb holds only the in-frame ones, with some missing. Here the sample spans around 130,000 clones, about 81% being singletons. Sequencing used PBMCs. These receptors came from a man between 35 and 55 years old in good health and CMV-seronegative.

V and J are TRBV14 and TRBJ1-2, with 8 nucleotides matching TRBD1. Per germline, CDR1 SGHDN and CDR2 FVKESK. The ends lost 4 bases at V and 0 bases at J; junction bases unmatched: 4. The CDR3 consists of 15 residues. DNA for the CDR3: TGTGCCAGCAGCCGGAGGACAGGGACTAACTATGGCTACACCTTC. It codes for CASSRRTGTNYGYTF. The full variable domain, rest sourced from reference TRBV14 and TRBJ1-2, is EAGVTQFPSHSVIEKGQTVTLRCDPISGHDNLYWYRRVMGKEIKFLLHFVKESKQDESGMPNNRFLAERTGGTYSTLKVQPAELEDSGVYFCASSRRTGTNYGYTFGSGTRLTVV.

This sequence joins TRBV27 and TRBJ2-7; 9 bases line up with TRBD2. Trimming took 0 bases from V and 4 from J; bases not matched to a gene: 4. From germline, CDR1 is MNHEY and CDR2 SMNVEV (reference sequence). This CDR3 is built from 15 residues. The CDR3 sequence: CASSLSAGGPYEQYF. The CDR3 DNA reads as TGTGCCAGCAGTTTATCGGCGGGAGGGCCTTACGAGCAGTACTTC.

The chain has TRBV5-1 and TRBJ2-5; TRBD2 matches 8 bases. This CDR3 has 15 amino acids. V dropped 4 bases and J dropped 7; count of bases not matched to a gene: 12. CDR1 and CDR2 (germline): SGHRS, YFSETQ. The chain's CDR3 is CASSPNSGIGGTQYF. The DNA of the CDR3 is TGCGCCAGCAGCCCAAATAGCGGGATCGGAGGGACCCAGTACTTC.